The rows below give T cell receptor beta chains drawn from one sample of a study of T cells in Graves' hyperthyroidism and ophthalmopathy. TCRdb called the multiplex PCR reads again in MiXCR, with one record for every CDR3 protein. The sample consists of under 400,000 distinct CDR3 sequences, about 12% of them appearing once. Input material: blood. The receptor source for this set is a woman in her late teens or twenties with Graves' hyperthyroidism. The CDR3 runs from the conserved cysteine through the conserved F or W. The order of the fields is V gene, clone size, CDR3 length, D gene, J gene, CDR3 protein, CDR3 DNA. The D gene is left open where the match is weak. The size field is filled for only some rows; it gives once, few, many or a size class.

TRBV27	many	15	TRBD1	TRBJ2-7	CASSFFLGGKYEQYF	TGTGCCAGCAGTTTCTTCCTAGGGGGCAAGTACGAGCAGTACTTC
TRBV4-2	-	15	TRBD1	TRBJ2-4	CASSPTDRGKNIQYF	TGTGCCAGCAGCCCTACAGACAGGGGCAAAAACATTCAGTACTTC
TRBV9	few	16	TRBD2	TRBJ2-1	CASSVEGLARYNEQFF	TGTGCCAGCAGCGTAGAGGGACTAGCGAGGTACAATGAGCAGTTCTTC
TRBV7-9	many	14	TRBD1	TRBJ2-1	CASSRGTAINEQFF	TGTGCCAGCAGCCGAGGGACAGCCATCAATGAGCAGTTCTTC
TRBV7-2	many	13	-	TRBJ2-5	CATRGGAEETQYF	TGTGCCACCCGGGGCGGGGCCGAAGAGACCCAGTACTTC
TRBV9	-	14	TRBD1	TRBJ1-5	CASSGGTEGQPQHF	TGTGCCAGCAGCGGAGGGACAGAGGGTCAGCCCCAGCATTTT
TRBV12-3/TRBV12-4	few	18	TRBD1	TRBJ2-2	CASSFFLNWDSHIGELFF	TGTGCCAGCAGTTTTTTCCTGAACTGGGACAGCCACATCGGGGAGCTGTTTTTT
TRBV5-1	many	15	TRBD2	TRBJ2-3	CASSIAGSFTDTQYF	TGCGCCAGCTCCATAGCGGGATCCTTCACAGATACGCAGTATTTT
TRBV6-1	-	13	TRBD2	TRBJ2-7	CAILTGGPGEQYF	TGTGCCATCCTTACGGGAGGGCCGGGCGAGCAGTACTTC
TRBV12-3/TRBV12-4	many	13	-	TRBJ2-5	CASNPRGSWTQYF	TGTGCCAGCAACCCCAGGGGTTCGTGGACCCAGTACTTC
TRBV28	-	13	-	TRBJ2-7	CASTSYSNHEQYF	TGTGCCAGCACCTCTTATTCTAACCACGAGCAGTACTTC
TRBV7-9	many	15	TRBD2	TRBJ2-5	CASSSGLATQETQYF	TGTGCCAGCAGCTCAGGACTAGCGACGCAAGAGACCCAGTACTTC
TRBV9	many	15	TRBD2	TRBJ2-1	CASSVEPGGYNEQFF	TGTGCCAGCAGCGTAGAGCCGGGAGGCTACAATGAGCAGTTCTTC
TRBV7-2	many	15	TRBD1	TRBJ1-1	CASSWTGWGTTEAFF	TGTGCCAGCAGCTGGACAGGGTGGGGGACCACTGAAGCTTTCTTT
TRBV28	many	15	-	TRBJ1-1	CASSRGVQGFAEAFF	TGTGCCAGCAGTAGGGGAGTACAGGGATTCGCTGAAGCTTTCTTT
TRBV7-2	-	16	-	TRBJ2-6	CASSSRRGRGANVLTF	TGTGCCAGCAGCTCCCGGAGGGGTCGGGGGGCCAACGTCCTGACTTTC
TRBV20-1	-	17	-	TRBJ1-6	CSAPPGHESSYNSPLHF	TGCAGTGCCCCGCCGGGACATGAGAGCTCCTATAATTCACCCCTCCACTTT
TRBV11-2	many	13	-	TRBJ2-1	CASSLGFAAEQFF	TGTGCCAGCAGCTTAGGGTTTGCGGCTGAGCAGTTCTTC
TRBV20-1	few	13	-	TRBJ1-4	CSSWSTGFGKLFF	TGCAGTAGCTGGTCGACAGGTTTTGGAAAACTGTTTTTT
TRBV4-1	few	15	TRBD2	TRBJ2-5	CASSQRGGGGETQYF	TGCGCCAGCAGCCAAAGGGGCGGGGGTGGAGAGACCCAGTACTTC
TRBV6-1	many	15	TRBD1	TRBJ2-3	CASSYGPGTGNTQYF	TGTGCCAGCAGCTACGGTCCCGGGACAGGGAATACGCAGTATTTT
TRBV6-1	-	17	-	TRBJ1-5	CASSEERGGASNQPQHF	TGTGCCAGCTCCGAAGAGAGGGGGGGGGCGAGCAATCAGCCCCAGCATTTT
TRBV11-2	many	13	-	TRBJ2-1	CASSLGLLNEQFF	TGTGCCAGCAGCTTAGGACTCCTCAATGAGCAGTTCTTC
TRBV15	-	15	-	TRBJ1-5	CATSGVRAGYQPQHF	TGTGCCACCAGCGGAGTTAGGGCAGGATATCAGCCCCAGCATTTT
TRBV19	-	13	-	TRBJ1-2	CASSTDSSYGYTF	TGTGCCAGTAGCACGGACAGTTCCTATGGCTACACCTTC
TRBV18	many	15	-	TRBJ2-2	CASSPLRQNTGELFF	TGTGCCAGCTCACCCCTCCGCCAGAACACCGGGGAGCTGTTTTTT
TRBV7-9	once	15	-	TRBJ2-1	CASSFIRGSHNEQFF	TGTGCCAGCAGCTTTATACGGGGCTCCCACAATGAGCAGTTCTTC
TRBV20-1	many	14	-	TRBJ1-2	CSARDGLGQDGYTF	TGCAGTGCTAGAGATGGACTCGGGCAGGATGGCTACACCTTC
TRBV12-3/TRBV12-4	many	17	-	TRBJ2-1	CASSLGGGRGIYNEQFF	TGTGCCAGCAGTTTAGGGGGTGGAAGGGGCATCTACAATGAGCAGTTCTTC
TRBV15	few	13	-	TRBJ2-6	CATSRDGKGVLTF	TGTGCCACCAGCAGAGATGGGAAGGGGGTCCTGACTTTC
TRBV3-1	many	13	-	TRBJ2-7	CASSHPRALEQYF	TGTGCCAGCAGCCACCCCAGAGCTCTCGAGCAGTACTTC
TRBV20-1	many	17	-	TRBJ2-3	CSARSPLADAYTDTQYF	TGCAGTGCTAGATCTCCCCTAGCTGACGCTTACACAGATACGCAGTATTTT
TRBV7-6	many	18	-	TRBJ2-1	CASSYRRMSDLTYNEQFF	TGTGCCAGCAGCTACCGCCGGATGTCTGACCTGACCTACAATGAGCAGTTCTTC
TRBV2	many	15	TRBD2	TRBJ2-2	CASSIAGGHPGELFF	TGTGCCAGCAGCATAGCGGGGGGGCATCCCGGGGAGCTGTTTTTT
TRBV6-5	many	16	TRBD1	TRBJ1-5	CASSLGTGNSNQPQHF	TGTGCCAGCAGCCTCGGGACAGGCAATAGCAATCAGCCCCAGCATTTT
TRBV12-3/TRBV12-4	many	14	-	TRBJ1-6	CASSLSGSRSPLHF	TGTGCCAGCAGTTTGTCGGGCAGTCGTTCACCCCTCCACTTT
TRBV10-1	-	14	-	TRBJ1-3	CASSQDSLGNTIYF	TGCGCCAGCAGTCAGGACAGCCTCGGAAACACCATATATTTT
TRBV9	many	15	-	TRBJ2-1	CASSVVSGYYNEQFF	TGTGCCAGCAGCGTAGTATCAGGTTACTACAATGAGCAGTTCTTC
TRBV11-2	few	14	-	TRBJ1-2	CASSFIGGGYGYTF	TGTGCCAGCAGCTTTATAGGGGGGGGCTATGGCTACACCTTC
TRBV4-1	many	15	TRBD2	TRBJ2-3	CASSQGTSRADTQYF	TGCGCCAGCAGCCAAGGGACTAGCCGGGCAGATACGCAGTATTTT